This T cell receptor (beta chain) was found in a study of T cell changes during pregnancy in multiple sclerosis. Assay used: immunoSEQ multiplex PCR; TCRdb lists only in-frame clones, some missing. The profile covers around 70,000 clones, with around 90% appearing a single time and more than 1.2% taken by the ten largest. V shed 5 bases and J shed 4 bases, with 17 bases lying between them. The germline V gene has CDR1 SEHNR and CDR2 FQNEAQ (reference sequence). CDR3 length: 15 residues. The sample consisted of peripheral blood, taken after pregnancy. This TCR was sampled from a female donor with multiple sclerosis, enrolled in a pregnancy study. This chain uses TRBV7-9 with TRBJ1-2, with D tentatively TRBD1 (6 bases). The CDR3 nucleotides are TGTGCCAGCAGCGCTTGGGGGCTATCTAGCTATGGCTACACCTTC. Translation gives CASSAWGLSSYGYTF. Combining the CDR3 with reference TRBV7-9 and TRBJ1-2 gives the whole variable domain DTGVSQNPRHKITKRGQNVTFRCDPISEHNRLYWYRQTLGQGPEFLTYFQNEAQLEKSRLLSDRFSAERPKGSFSTLEIQRTEQGDSAMYLCASSAWGLSSYGYTFGSGTRLTVV.